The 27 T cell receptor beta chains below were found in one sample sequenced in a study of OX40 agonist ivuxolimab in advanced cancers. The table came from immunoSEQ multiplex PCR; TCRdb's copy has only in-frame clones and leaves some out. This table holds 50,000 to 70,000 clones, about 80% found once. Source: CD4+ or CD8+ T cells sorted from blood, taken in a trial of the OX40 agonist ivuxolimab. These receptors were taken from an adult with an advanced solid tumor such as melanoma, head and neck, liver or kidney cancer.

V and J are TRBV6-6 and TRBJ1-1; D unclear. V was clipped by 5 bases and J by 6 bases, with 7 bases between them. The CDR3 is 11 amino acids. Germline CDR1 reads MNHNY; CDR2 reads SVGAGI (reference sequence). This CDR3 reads CASSALSEAFF. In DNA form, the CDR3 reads TGTGCCAGCAGTGCCCTCTCTGAAGCTTTCTTT.

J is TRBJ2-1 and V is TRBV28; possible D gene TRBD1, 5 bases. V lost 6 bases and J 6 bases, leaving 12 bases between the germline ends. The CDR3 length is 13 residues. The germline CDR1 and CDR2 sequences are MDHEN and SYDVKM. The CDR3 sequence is CASSRQGFNEQFF. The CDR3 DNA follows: TGTGCCAGCAGCCGTCAGGGTTTCAATGAGCAGTTCTTC. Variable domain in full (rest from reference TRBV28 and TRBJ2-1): DVKVTQSSRYLVKRTGEKVFLECVQDMDHENMFWYRQDPGLGLRLIYFSYDVKMKEKGDIPEGYSVSREKKERFSLILESASTNQTSMYLCASSRQGFNEQFFGPGTRLTVL.

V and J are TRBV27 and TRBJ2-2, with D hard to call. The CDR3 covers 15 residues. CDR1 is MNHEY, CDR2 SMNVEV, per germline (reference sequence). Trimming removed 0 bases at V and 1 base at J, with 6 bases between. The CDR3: CASSLSWGNTGELFF. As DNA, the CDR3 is TGTGCCAGCAGTTTATCTTGGGGGAACACCGGGGAGCTGTTTTTT.

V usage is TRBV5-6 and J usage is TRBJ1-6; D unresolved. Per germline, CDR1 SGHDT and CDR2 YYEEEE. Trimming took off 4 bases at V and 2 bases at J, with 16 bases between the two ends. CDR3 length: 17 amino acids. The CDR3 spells CASSLKAHGAYNSPLHF. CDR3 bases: TGTGCCAGCAGCCTCAAAGCCCATGGAGCCTATAATTCACCCCTCCACTTT. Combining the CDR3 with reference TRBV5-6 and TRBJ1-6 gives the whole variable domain DAGVTQSPTHLIKTRGQQVTLRCSPKSGHDTVSWYQQALGQGPQFIFQYYEEEERQRGNFPDRFSGHQFPNYSSELNVNALLLGDSALYLCASSLKAHGAYNSPLHFGNGTRLTVT.

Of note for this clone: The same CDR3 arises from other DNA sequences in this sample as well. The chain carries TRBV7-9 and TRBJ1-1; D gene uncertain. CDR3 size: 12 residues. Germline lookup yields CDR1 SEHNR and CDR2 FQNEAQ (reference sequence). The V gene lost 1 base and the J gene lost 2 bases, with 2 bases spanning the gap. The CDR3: CASSLVNTEAFF. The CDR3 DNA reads TGTGCCAGCAGCTTAGTAAACACTGAAGCTTTCTTT.

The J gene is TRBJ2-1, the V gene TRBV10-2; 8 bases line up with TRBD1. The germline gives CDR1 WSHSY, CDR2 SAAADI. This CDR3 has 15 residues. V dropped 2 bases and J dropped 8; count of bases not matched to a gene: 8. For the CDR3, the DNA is TGCGCCAGCAGTGAGCCGCGGACAGGGAAGGATGAGCAGTTCTTC. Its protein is CASSEPRTGKDEQFF.

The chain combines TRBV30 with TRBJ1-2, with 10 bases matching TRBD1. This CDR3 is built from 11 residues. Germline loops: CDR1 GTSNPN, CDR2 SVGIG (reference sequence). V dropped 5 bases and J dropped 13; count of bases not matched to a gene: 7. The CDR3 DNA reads TGTGCCTGGCGGGACAGGGGCATGTTCACCTTC. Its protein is CAWRDRGMFTF.

CDR3 coding DNA: TGTGCCAGCAGCTTAGTGAGCCAGCTCCCGGACATTCAGTACTTC. Its translation: CASSLVSQLPDIQYF. The J gene is TRBJ2-4, the V gene TRBV7-8; no reliable D call. The CDR3 runs 15 residues. V was clipped by 1 base and J by 8 bases, with 15 bases between them. The germline V gene encodes CDR1 SGHVS and CDR2 FQNEAQ.

CDR3 loop: CASSFLDRARYGYTF. CDR3 coding DNA: TGTGCCAGCAGTTTCTTAGACAGGGCTCGGTATGGCTACACCTTC. The genes are TRBV28 and TRBJ1-2; 7 bases align to TRBD1. The germline CDR1 and CDR2 sequences are MDHEN and SYDVKM. Trimming took 3 bases from V and 5 from J; bases not matched to a gene: 9. This CDR3 spans 15 amino acids.

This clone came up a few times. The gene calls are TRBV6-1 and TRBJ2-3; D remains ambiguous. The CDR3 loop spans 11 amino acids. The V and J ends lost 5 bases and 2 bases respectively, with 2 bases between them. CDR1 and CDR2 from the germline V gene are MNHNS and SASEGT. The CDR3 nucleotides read TGTGCCAGCAGTCACACAGATACGCAGTATTTT. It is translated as CASSHTDTQYF.

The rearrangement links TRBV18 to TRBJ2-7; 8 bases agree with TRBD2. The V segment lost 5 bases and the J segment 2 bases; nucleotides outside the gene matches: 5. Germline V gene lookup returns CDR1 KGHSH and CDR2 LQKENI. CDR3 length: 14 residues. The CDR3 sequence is CASSSGLAAYEQYF. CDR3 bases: TGTGCCAGCTCAAGCGGACTAGCCGCCTACGAGCAGTACTTC.

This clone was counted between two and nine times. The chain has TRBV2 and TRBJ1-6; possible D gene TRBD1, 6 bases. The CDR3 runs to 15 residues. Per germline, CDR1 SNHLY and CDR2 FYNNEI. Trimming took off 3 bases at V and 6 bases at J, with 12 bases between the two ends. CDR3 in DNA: TGTGCCAGCAGTGACCAAATAGGGGGTAATTCACCCCTCCACTTT. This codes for CASSDQIGGNSPLHF.

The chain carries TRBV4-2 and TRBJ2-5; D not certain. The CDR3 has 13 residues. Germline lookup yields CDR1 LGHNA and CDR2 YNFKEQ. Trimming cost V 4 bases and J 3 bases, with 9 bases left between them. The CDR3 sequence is CASSPRAEETQYF. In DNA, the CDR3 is TGTGCCAGCAGCCCCCGGGCCGAAGAGACCCAGTACTTC.

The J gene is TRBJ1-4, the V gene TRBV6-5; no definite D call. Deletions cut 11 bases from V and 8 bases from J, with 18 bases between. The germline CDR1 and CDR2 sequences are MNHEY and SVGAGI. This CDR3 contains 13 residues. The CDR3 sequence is CASSDRLGEKLFF. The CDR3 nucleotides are TGTGCCTCCTCTGACCGATTGGGGGAAAAACTGTTTTTT.

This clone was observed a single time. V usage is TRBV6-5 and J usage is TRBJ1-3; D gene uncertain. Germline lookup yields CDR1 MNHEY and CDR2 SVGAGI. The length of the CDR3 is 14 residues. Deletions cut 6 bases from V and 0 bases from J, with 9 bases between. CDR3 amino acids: CASRINFSGNTIYF. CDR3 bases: TGTGCCAGCAGAATCAACTTCTCTGGAAACACCATATATTTT.

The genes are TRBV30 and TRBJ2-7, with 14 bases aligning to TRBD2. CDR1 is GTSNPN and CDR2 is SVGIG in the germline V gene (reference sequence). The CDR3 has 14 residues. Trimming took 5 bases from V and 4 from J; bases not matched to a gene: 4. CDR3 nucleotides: TGTGCCTGGGGGGGGACTAGCGGGAGATACGAGCAGTACTTC. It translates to CAWGGTSGRYEQYF. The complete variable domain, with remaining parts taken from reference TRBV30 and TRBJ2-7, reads SQTIHQWPATLVQPVGSPLSLECTVEGTSNPNLYWYRQAAGRGLQLLFYSVGIGQISSEVPQNLSASRPQDRQFILSSKKLLLSDSGFYLCAWGGTSGRYEQYFGPGTRLTVT.

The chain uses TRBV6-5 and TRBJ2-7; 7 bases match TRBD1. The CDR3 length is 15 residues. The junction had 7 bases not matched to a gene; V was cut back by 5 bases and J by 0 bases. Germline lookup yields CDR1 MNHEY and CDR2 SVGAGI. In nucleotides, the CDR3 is TGTGCCAGCAGTCCAGCTCGACAGGGCTCCTACGAGCAGTACTTC. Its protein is CASSPARQGSYEQYF.

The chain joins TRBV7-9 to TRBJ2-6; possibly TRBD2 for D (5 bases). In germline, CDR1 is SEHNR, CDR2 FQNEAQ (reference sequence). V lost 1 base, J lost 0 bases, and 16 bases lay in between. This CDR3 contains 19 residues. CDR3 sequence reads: CASSLVDWEKSSGANVLTF. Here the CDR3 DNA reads TGTGCCAGCAGCTTAGTCGACTGGGAGAAAAGCTCTGGGGCCAACGTCCTGACTTTC.

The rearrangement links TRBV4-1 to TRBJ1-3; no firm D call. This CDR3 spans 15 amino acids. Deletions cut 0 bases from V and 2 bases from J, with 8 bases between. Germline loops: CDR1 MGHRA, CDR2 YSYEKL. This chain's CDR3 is CASSQDGGPGNTIYF. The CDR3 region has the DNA TGCGCCAGCAGCCAAGATGGAGGGCCTGGAAACACCATATATTTT.

This CDR3 is CSVAGAGGGYTEAFF. The CDR3 nucleotides are TGCAGCGTTGCAGGGGCAGGGGGCGGGTACACTGAAGCTTTCTTT. This rearrangement joins TRBV29-1 to TRBJ1-1; TRBD1 agrees at 8 bases. The CDR3 length is 15 residues. From germline, CDR1 is SQVTM and CDR2 ANQGSEA. Losses at the gene ends were 4 bases for V and 3 bases for J; bases not matched to a gene: 10. The whole variable domain, filled in from reference TRBV29-1 and TRBJ1-1, reads SAVISQKPSRDICQRGTSLTIQCQVDSQVTMMFWYRQQPGQSLTLIATANQGSEATYESGFVIDKFPISRPNLTFSTLTVSNMSPEDSSIYLCSVAGAGGGYTEAFFGQGTRLTVV.

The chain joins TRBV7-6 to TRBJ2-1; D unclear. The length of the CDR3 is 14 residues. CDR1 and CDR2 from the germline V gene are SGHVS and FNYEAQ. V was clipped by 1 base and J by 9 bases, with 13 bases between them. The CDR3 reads CASSLESQPGEQFF. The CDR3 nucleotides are TGTGCCAGCAGCTTAGAGAGTCAACCCGGTGAGCAGTTCTTC. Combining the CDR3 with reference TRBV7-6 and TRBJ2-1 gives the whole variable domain GAGVSQSPRYKVTKRGQDVALRCDPISGHVSLYWYRQALGQGPEFLTYFNYEAQQDKSGLPNDRFSAERPEGSISTLTIQRTEQRDSAMYRCASSLESQPGEQFFGPGTRLTVL.

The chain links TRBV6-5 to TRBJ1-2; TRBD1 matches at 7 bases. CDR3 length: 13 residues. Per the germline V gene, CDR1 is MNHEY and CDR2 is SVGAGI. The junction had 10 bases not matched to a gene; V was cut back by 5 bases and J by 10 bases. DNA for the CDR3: TGTGCCAGCAGTGACTACAGGGGAGTAGACTACACCTTC. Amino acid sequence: CASSDYRGVDYTF.

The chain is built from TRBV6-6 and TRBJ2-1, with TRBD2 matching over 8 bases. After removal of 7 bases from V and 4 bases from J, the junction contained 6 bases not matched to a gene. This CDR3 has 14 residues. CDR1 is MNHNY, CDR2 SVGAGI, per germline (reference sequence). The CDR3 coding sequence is TGTGCCAGCACGGGGGGGAGGGGATACAATGAGCAGTTCTTC. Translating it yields CASTGGRGYNEQFF.

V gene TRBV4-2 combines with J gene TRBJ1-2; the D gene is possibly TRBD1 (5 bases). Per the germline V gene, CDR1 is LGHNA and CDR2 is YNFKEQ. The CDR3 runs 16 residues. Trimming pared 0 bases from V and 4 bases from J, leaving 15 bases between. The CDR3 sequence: CASSQDLRDGAYGYTF. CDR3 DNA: TGTGCCAGCAGCCAAGATCTCCGCGACGGGGCCTATGGCTACACCTTC.

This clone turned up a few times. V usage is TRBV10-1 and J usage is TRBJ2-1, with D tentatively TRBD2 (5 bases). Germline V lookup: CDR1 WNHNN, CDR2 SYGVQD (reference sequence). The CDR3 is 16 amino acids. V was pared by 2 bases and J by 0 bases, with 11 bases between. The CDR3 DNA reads TGCGCCAGCAGTGAGAGGAGGATACTCTCCTACAATGAGCAGTTCTTC. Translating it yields CASSERRILSYNEQFF.

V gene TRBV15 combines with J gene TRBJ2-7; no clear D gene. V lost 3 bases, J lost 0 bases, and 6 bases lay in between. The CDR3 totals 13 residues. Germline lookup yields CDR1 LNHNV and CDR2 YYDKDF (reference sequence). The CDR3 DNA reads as TGTGCCACCAGCAGGGGGAACTCCTACGAGCAGTACTTC. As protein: CATSRGNSYEQYF.

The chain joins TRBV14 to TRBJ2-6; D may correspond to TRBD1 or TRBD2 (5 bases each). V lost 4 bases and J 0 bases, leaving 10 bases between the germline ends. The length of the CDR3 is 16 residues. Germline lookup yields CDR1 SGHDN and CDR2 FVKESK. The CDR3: CASSRWGSSGANVLTF. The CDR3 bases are TGTGCCAGCAGCCGGTGGGGGTCCTCTGGGGCCAACGTCCTGACTTTC.